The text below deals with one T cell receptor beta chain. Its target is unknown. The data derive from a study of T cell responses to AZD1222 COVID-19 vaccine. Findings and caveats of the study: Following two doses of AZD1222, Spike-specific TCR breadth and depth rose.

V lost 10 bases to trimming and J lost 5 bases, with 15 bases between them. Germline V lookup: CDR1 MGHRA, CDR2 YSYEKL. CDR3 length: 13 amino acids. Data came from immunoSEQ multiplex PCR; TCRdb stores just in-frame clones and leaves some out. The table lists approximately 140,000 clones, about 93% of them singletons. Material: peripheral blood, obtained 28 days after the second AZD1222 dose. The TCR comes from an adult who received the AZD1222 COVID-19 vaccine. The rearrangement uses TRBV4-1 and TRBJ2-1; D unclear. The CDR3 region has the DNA TGCGCCACCTCTACAGTGGGAAACAATGAGCAGTTCTTC. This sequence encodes CATSTVGNNEQFF.